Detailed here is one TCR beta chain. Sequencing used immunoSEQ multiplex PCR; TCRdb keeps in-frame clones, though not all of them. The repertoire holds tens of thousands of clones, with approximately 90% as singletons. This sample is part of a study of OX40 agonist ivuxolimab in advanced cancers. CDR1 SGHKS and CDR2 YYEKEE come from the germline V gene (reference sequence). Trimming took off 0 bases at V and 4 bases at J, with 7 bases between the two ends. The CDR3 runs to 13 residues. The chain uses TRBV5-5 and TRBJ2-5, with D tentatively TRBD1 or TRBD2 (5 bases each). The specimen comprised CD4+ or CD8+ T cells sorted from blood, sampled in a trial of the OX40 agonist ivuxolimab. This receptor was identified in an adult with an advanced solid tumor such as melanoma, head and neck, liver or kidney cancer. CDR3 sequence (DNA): TGTGCCAGCAGCTTGGTGAGGGGAGAGACCCAGTACTTC. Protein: CASSLVRGETQYF.